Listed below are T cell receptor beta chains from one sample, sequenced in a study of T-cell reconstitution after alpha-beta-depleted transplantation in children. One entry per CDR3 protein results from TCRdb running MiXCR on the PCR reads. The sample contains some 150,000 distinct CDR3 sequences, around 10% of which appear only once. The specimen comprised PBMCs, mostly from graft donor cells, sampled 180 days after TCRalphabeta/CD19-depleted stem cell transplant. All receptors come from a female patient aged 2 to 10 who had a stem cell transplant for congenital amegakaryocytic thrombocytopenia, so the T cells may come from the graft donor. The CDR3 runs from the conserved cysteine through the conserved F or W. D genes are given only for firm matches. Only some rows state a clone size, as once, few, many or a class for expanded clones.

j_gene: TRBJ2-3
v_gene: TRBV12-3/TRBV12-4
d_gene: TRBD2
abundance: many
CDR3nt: TGTGCCAGCAGTGTGCCTAGCGGGGGGTTCACAGATACGCAGTATTTT
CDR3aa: CASSVPSGGFTDTQYF

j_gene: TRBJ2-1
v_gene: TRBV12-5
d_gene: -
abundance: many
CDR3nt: TGTGCTAGTGGTTTGTTGGGCAATGAGCAGTTCTTC
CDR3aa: CASGLLGNEQFF

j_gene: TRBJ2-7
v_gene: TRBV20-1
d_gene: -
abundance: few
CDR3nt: TGCAGTGCTAACCCGCGTGGGGCCTACGAGCAGTACTTC
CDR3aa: CSANPRGAYEQYF

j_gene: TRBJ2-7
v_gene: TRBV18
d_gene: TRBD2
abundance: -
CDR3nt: TGTGCCAGCTCGCCAGCGGGAGGGAGAAGGAACGAGCAGTACTTC
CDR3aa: CASSPAGGRRNEQYF

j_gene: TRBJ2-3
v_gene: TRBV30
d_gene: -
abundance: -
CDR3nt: TGTGCCTGGAGTAAGACAGGTAGCACAGATACGCAGTATTTT
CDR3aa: CAWSKTGSTDTQYF

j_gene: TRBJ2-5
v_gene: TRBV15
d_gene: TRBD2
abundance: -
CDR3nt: TGTGCCACCAGCCGGCGGGGGGTCGAAGAGACCCAGTACTTC
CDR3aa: CATSRRGVEETQYF

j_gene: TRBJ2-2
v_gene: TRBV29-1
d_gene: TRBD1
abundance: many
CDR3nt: TGCAGCGGAACGACAGGGGGAGCGAACACCGGGGAGCTGTTTTTT
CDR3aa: CSGTTGGANTGELFF

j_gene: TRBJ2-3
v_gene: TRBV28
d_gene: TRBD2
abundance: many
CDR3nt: TGCGCCAGCAGCCTAAGCGGGGCCAGCACAGATACGCAGTATTTT
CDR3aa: CASSLSGASTDTQYF

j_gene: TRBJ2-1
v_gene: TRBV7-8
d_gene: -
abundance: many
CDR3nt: TGTGCCAGCATTCCTAGAGCGGCCGAGGAGCAGTTCTTC
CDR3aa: CASIPRAAEEQFF

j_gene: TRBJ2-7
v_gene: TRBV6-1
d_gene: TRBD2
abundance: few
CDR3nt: TGTGCCAGCAGTGAAGCGATGGGACTAGTTTACGAGCAGTACTTC
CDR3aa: CASSEAMGLVYEQYF

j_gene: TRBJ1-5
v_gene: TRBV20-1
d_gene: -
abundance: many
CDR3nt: TGCAGTGCTAGATCCGGAACCGGGTTTAGCAATCAGCCCCAGCATTTT
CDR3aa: CSARSGTGFSNQPQHF

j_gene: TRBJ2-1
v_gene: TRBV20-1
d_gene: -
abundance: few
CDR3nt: TGCAGTGCTAGTCACAAGAATGAGCAGTTCTTC
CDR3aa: CSASHKNEQFF

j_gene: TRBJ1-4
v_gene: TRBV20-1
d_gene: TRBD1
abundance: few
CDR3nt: TGCAGTGCTAGCCCGGACAGGACTAATGAAAAACTGTTTTTT
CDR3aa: CSASPDRTNEKLFF

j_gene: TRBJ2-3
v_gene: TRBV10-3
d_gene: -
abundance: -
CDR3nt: TGTGCCATCAAAACTACCACAGATACGCAGTATTTT
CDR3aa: CAIKTTTDTQYF

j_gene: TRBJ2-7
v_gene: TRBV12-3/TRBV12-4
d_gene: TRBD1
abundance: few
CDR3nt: TGTGCCAGCAGTTTATCCCGGGACAGGGGGTTAAGGGAGCAGTACTTC
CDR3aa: CASSLSRDRGLREQYF

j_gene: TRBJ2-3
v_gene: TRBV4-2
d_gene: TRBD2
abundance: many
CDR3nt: TGTGCCAGCAGCCCACAAGCGGGAATTTTGGGAGATACGCAGTATTTT
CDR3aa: CASSPQAGILGDTQYF

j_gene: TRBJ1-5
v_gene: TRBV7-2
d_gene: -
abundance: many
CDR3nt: TGTGCCAGCAGCGATCGATATGGGGGCAATCAGCCCCAGCATTTT
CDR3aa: CASSDRYGGNQPQHF

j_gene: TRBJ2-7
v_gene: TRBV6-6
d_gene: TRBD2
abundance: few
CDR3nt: TGTGCCAGCAGGACTAGCGGGGACGAGCAGTACTTC
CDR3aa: CASRTSGDEQYF

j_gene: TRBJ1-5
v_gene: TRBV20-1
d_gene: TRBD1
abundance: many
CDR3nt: TGCAGTGCTCACCCTTCAGACAGGGGGGGTGGTGGTCAGCCCCAGCATTTT
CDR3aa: CSAHPSDRGGGGQPQHF

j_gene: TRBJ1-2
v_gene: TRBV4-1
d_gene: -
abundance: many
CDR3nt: TGCGCCAGCAGCCCGCGGGAGGGCAGGGGTGGTGGCTACACCTTC
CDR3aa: CASSPREGRGGGYTF

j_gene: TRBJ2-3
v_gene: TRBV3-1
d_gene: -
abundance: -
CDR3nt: TGTGCCAGCAGCCAAGATCTCAGCTGGAGCACAGATACGCAGTATTTT
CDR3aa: CASSQDLSWSTDTQYF

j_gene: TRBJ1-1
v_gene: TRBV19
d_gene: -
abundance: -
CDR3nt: TGTGCCAGTAGTATCACGGGGGCGGGCACTGAAGCTTTCTTT
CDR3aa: CASSITGAGTEAFF

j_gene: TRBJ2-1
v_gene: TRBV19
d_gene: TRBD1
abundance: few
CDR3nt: TGTGCCAGTAGTACCGACAGGGACAATGAGCAGTTCTTC
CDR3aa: CASSTDRDNEQFF

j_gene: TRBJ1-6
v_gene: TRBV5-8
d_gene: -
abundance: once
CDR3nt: TGTGCCAGCAGATACCGGGACTCTTATAATTCACCCCTCCACTTT
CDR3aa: CASRYRDSYNSPLHF

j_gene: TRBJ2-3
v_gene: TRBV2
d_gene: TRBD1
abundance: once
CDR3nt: TGTGCCAGCAGACGGGACAGGAGCACAGATACGCACTATTTT
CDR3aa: CASRRDRSTDTHYF

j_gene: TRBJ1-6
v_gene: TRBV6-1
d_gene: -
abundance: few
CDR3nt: TGTGCCAGCAGTGACAACAGGGTCGGTTCACCCCTCCACTTT
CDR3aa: CASSDNRVGSPLHF

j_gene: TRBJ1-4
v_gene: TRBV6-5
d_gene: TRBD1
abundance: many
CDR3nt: TGTGCCAGCTTTCGTGACAGGGTGGATGAAAAACTGTTTTTT
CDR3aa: CASFRDRVDEKLFF

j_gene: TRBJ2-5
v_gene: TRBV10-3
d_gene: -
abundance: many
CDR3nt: TGTGCCATCAGGTATAGGGGCTGGAAGACCCAGTACTTC
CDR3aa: CAIRYRGWKTQYF

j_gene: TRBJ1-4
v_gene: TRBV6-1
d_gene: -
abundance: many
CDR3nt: TGTGCCAGCAGTAAGACAGGTTCTAATGAAAAACTGTTTTTT
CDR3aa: CASSKTGSNEKLFF

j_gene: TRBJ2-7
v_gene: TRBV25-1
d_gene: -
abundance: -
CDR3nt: TGTGCCAGCACAGACAACTCCTACGAGCAGTACTTC
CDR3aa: CASTDNSYEQYF

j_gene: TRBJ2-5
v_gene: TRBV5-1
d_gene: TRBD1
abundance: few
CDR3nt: TGCGCCAGCAGCTTGGAATACAGGGGCGAGACCCAGTACTTC
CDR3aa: CASSLEYRGETQYF

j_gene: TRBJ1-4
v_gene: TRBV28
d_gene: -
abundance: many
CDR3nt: TGTGCCAGCAGTGCCCCGGGACCGCGCTTTTACGATGAAAAACTGTTTTTT
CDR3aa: CASSAPGPRFYDEKLFF

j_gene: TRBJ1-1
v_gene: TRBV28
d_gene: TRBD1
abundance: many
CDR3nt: TGTGCCAGCAGTGAGGGGGACAGGGGCCACACTGAAGCTTTCTTT
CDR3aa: CASSEGDRGHTEAFF

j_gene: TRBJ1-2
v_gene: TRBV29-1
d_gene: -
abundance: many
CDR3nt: TGCAGCGTTGAAGATTTGGTAGGGCTGCACACCTTC
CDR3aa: CSVEDLVGLHTF

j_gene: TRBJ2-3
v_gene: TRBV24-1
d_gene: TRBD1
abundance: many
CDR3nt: TGTGCCACCAGTGACCCGTCCAGGGGGCTAGATACGCAGTATTTT
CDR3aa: CATSDPSRGLDTQYF

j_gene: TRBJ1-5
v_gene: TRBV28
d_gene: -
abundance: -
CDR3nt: TGTGCCAGCAGTTTAATCGGGCAAAATCAGCCCCAGCATTTT
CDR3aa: CASSLIGQNQPQHF

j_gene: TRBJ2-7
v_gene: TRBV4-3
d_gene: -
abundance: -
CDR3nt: TGCGCCAGCAGCCAATCTGGCGGGGTTTCGGAGCAGTACTTC
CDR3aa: CASSQSGGVSEQYF

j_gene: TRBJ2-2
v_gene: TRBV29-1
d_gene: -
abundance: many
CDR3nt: TGCAGCGTTGGGGGGGACCCTTTAACCGGGGAGCTGTTTTTT
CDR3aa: CSVGGDPLTGELFF

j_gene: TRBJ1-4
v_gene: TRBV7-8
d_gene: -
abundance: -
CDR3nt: TGTGCCAGCAGCTCCGCCCCCCCAGCAACTAATGAAAAACTGTTTTTT
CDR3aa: CASSSAPPATNEKLFF

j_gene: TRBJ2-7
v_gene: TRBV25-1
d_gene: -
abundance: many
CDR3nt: TGTGCCAGCAGTGATAGGACAGCCTACGAGCAGTACTTC
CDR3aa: CASSDRTAYEQYF

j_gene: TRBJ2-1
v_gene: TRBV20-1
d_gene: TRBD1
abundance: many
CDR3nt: TGCAGTGCTAGGACAGGGGGCCTATACAATGAGCAGTTCTTC
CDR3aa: CSARTGGLYNEQFF

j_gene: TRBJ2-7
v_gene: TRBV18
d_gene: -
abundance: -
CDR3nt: TGTGCCAGCTCACCTAATCCGACGGCTACCTACGAGCAGTACTTC
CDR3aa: CASSPNPTATYEQYF

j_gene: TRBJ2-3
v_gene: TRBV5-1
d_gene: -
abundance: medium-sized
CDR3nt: TGCGCCAGCAGCTTCCTAGACGGCACAGATACGCAGTATTTT
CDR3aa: CASSFLDGTDTQYF

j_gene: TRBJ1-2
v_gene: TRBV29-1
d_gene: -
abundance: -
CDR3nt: TGCAGCGTTGAAGGTCAGGGACCCACCTATGGCTACACCTTC
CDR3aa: CSVEGQGPTYGYTF

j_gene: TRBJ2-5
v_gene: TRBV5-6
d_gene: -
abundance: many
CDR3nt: TGTGCCAGCAGCTCCCTTGGGCGGAGAAGCATAGAGACCCAGTACTTC
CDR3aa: CASSSLGRRSIETQYF

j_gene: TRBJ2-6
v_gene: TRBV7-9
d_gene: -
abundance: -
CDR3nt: TGTGCCAGCACCACGTTCGGTGGGAACTCTGGGGCCAACGTCCTGACTTTC
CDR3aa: CASTTFGGNSGANVLTF

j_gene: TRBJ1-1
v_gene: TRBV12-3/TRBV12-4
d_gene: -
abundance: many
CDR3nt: TGTGCCAGCAGTGGGAACAGGGATTCAGCTTTCTTT
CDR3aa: CASSGNRDSAFF

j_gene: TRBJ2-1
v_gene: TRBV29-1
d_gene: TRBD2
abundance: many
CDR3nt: TGCAGCGTTGCCAGTTTAGCGGGAGCTGATGAGCAGTTCTTC
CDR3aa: CSVASLAGADEQFF

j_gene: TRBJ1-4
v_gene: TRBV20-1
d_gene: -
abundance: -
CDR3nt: TGCAGTGCTAGGGGTGCCGGGAAAGCAACTAATGAAAAACTGTTTTTT
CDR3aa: CSARGAGKATNEKLFF

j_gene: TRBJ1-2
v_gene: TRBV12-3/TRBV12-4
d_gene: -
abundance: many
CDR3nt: TGTGCCAGCAGTTTTAGGACACAATATGGCTACACCTTC
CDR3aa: CASSFRTQYGYTF

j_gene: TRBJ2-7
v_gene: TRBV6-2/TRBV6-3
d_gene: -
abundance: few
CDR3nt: TGTGCCAGCAGTTACCACTCCTACGAGCAGTACTTC
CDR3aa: CASSYHSYEQYF

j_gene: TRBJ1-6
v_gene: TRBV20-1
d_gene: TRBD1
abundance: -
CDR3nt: TGCAGTGCCCCACAGGGGGAATCTGATAATTCACCCCTCCACTTT
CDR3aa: CSAPQGESDNSPLHF

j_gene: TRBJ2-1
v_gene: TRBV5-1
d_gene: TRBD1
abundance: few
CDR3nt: TGCGCCAGCGGTGAGGTTACCGGGACAGGGGGTTTTAAGCAGTTCTTC
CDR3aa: CASGEVTGTGGFKQFF

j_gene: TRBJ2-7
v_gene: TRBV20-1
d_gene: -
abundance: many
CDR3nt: TGCAGTGCTCGGAACTACGAGCAGTACTTC
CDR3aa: CSARNYEQYF

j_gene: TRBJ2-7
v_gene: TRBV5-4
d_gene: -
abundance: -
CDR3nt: TGTGCCAGCAGCCCCAGTAGCGGAACCTCCTACGAGCAGTACTTC
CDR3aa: CASSPSSGTSYEQYF

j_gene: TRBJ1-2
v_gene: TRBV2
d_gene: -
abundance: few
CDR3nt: TGTGCCAGCGACAGGATCTATGGCTACACCTTC
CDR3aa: CASDRIYGYTF

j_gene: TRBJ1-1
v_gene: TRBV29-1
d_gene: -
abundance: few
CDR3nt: TGCAGCGTTCCCGACCTAATGAACACTGAAGCTTTCTTT
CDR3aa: CSVPDLMNTEAFF

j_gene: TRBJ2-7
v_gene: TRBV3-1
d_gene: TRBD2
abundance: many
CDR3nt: TGTGCCAGCAGCCAGGGACTAGCGGTCTCCTACGAGCAGTACTTC
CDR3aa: CASSQGLAVSYEQYF

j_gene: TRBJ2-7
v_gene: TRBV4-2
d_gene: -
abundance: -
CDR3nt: TGTGCCATGGGCGCCGGGCCCGCCTCCTACGAGCAGTACTTC
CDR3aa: CAMGAGPASYEQYF